One sample yielded the 17 T cell receptor beta chains listed below, sequenced in a study of spatial heterogeneity in lung cancer. TCRdb re-analysed the 5' RACE reads in MiXCR, keeping a single row per CDR3 protein. Of more than 2,000 distinct CDR3 sequences listed, approximately 2.4% are singletons. The time point was: sample taken at primary tumor resection. Study-level points and caveats: Counts that tracked tumor mutation counts were those of expanded intratumoral alpha and beta TCRs.

The antigens these receptors bind are not known. Specimen: lung tumor tissue, collected at surgery. The receptors stem from a male donor with early-stage non-small cell lung cancer.

In this sample, this clonotype is medium-sized (0.01 to 0.1%). This chain joins TRBV6-1 and TRBJ1-5; TRBD1 matches at 9 bases. J gave up 5 bases and V 6 bases, and 5 bases lay outside the gene matches. This CDR3 is 14 amino acids long. CDR1 is MNHNS, CDR2 SASEGT, per germline. The CDR3 loop is CASSPQGADQPQHF. CDR3 nucleotides: TGTGCCAGCAGCCCACAGGGGGCGGATCAGCCCCAGCATTTT.

By frequency in the sample, this clonotype is medium-sized. The CDR3, as DNA: TGTGCCAGCAGCCTCCGACTAGCGGGGGGCCCCACAGATACGCAGTATTTT. This gives the protein CASSLRLAGGPTDTQYF. V usage is TRBV5-5 and J usage is TRBJ2-3; 13 positions agree with TRBD2. CDR1 SGHKS and CDR2 YYEKEE come from the germline V gene (reference sequence). CDR3 length: 17 residues. V dropped 4 bases and J dropped 2; count of bases not matched to a gene: 7. Complete variable domain (other parts from reference TRBV5-5 and TRBJ2-3): DAGVTQSPTHLIKTRGQQVTLRCSPISGHKSVSWYQQVLGQGPQFIFQYYEKEERGRGNFPDRFSARQFPNYSSELNVNALLLGDSALYLCASSLRLAGGPTDTQYFGPGTRLTVL.

This clonotype is judged medium-sized. The genes are TRBV5-1 and TRBJ2-7; 10 bases map to TRBD1. Looked up from germline, CDR1 is SGHRS and CDR2 is YFSETQ. This CDR3 contains 14 residues. V was pared by 2 bases and J by 3 bases, with 2 bases of the junction left unmatched. The CDR3 coding sequence is TGCGCCAGCAGCTTAGGGACAGGGGTCTACGAGCAGTACTTC. Translated, it gives CASSLGTGVYEQYF.

This clonotype has a count of ten or more. This may be a read error, as it is one base from a much larger clone. This chain uses TRBV5-4 with TRBJ2-2; weak D call: TRBD2 (7 bases). V lost 2 bases and J lost 5, with 19 bases in between. There are 17 residues in the CDR3. Germline V gives CDR1 SGHNT, CDR2 YYREEE (reference sequence). The CDR3 loop reads CASSFKAGRGGTGELFF. CDR3 bases: TGTGCCAGCAGCTTTAAAGCCGGCAGGGGAGGGACCGGGGAGCTGTTTTTT. The full variable domain, its missing parts supplied by reference TRBV5-4 and TRBJ2-2, is ETGVTQSPTHLIKTRGQQVTLRCSSQSGHNTVSWYQQALGQGPQFIFQYYREEENGRGNFPPRFSGLQFPNYSSELNVNALELDDSALYLCASSFKAGRGGTGELFFGEGSRLTVL.

This clonotype is classed as medium-sized (0.01 to 0.1%). CDR3 region: CASSPIGQDQFF. DNA for the CDR3: TGTGCCAGCAGCCCCATTGGACAGGATCAGTTCTTC. The J gene is TRBJ2-1, the V gene TRBV5-6, with 7 bases that match TRBD1. The V gene's germline CDR1 is SGHDT and CDR2 YYEEEE. The trim removed 4 bases at V and 13 bases at J, leaving 8 bases unmatched. The CDR3 runs to 12 residues.

In its sample, this clonotype ranks as medium-sized. A read error may produce the germline difference seen at one junction end. V usage is TRBV6-1 and J usage is TRBJ2-5, with TRBD1 matching 7 bases. The CDR3 loop spans 14 amino acids. Germline V gene data show CDR1 as MNHNS and CDR2 as SASEGT. The CDR3 is CAGSARQGGETQYF. The CDR3 coding sequence is TGTGCCGGCAGTGCCCGACAGGGCGGAGAGACCCAGTACTTC.

This clonotype was seen many times. This chain joins TRBV7-2 and TRBJ2-6, with a weak D call TRBD2 (5 bases). Trimming shortened V by 5 bases and J by 1 base, and 9 bases separated the two germline ends. Germline V gene sequence: CDR1 SGHTA, CDR2 FQGNSA. The CDR3 is 15 residues long. The CDR3 sequence is CASSHGGSGANVLTF. The CDR3 bases are TGTGCCAGCAGCCACGGCGGGTCTGGGGCCAACGTCCTGACTTTC.

This clonotype was counted a few times. The rearrangement links TRBV9 to TRBJ1-1; D not certain. The ends were cut back, 5 bases at V and 3 bases at J, with 8 bases in the middle. The length of the CDR3 is 12 residues. Germline V CDR1 and CDR2: SGDLS, YYNGEE. The CDR3 region has the DNA TGTGCCAGCAGTGAGGGATACACTGAAGCTTTCTTT. Amino acid sequence: CASSEGYTEAFF.

The table lists this clonotype with many counts. J is TRBJ1-1 and V is TRBV20-1, with 10 bases matching TRBD1. The V segment lost 5 bases and the J segment 4 bases; nucleotides outside the gene matches: 7. Looked up from germline, CDR1 is DFQATT and CDR2 is SNEGSKA (reference sequence). The CDR3 is made up of 14 amino acids. CDR3 region: CSAGTGESATEAFF. The CDR3 coding sequence is TGCAGTGCTGGGACAGGGGAATCGGCCACTGAAGCTTTCTTT.

Sample share makes this clonotype medium-sized. J is TRBJ2-2 and V is TRBV12-5, with D possibly TRBD1 on 6 matching bases. Germline V CDR1 and CDR2: LGHNT, FRNRAP. The CDR3 extends over 16 amino acids. The ends were cut back, 2 bases at V and 8 bases at J, with 18 bases in the middle. In DNA form, the CDR3 reads TGTGCTAGTGGTTTGCAACAGGGTAGGGTTTATGGGGAGCTGTTTTTT. Residues: CASGLQQGRVYGELFF. Using reference TRBV12-5 and TRBJ2-2 for the parts outside the CDR3, the full variable domain is DARVTQTPRHKVTEMGQEVTMRCQPILGHNTVFWYRQTMMQGLELLAYFRNRAPLDDSGMPKDRFSAEMPDATLATLKIQPSEPRDSAVYFCASGLQQGRVYGELFFGEGSRLTVL.

This clonotype is medium-sized by share. J is TRBJ1-1 and V is TRBV19, with no clear D. The CDR3 sequence is 12 residues long. With 6 bases removed from V and 4 bases from J, the gap between germline ends came to 9 bases. From germline, CDR1 is LNHDA and CDR2 SQIVND (reference sequence). CDR3 amino acids: CASRNLFTEAFF. CDR3 in DNA: TGTGCCAGTAGGAATTTATTCACTGAAGCTTTCTTT.

By share, this clonotype counts as large. V and J are TRBV12-3 or TRBV12-4 and TRBJ1-1; D is perhaps TRBD1 (5 bases). V dropped 5 bases and J dropped 4 bases, with 14 bases sitting between them. This CDR3 comprises 14 residues. CDR3 sequence reads: CASSTGTGGTEAFF. CDR3 nucleotides: TGTGCCAGCAGTACCGGGACCGGGGGCACTGAAGCTTTCTTT.

Within the sample, this clonotype is medium-sized. This chain uses TRBV10-1 with TRBJ2-2, with TRBD1 matching over 10 bases. With 3 bases clipped from V and 4 bases from J, the junction kept 5 bases outside the gene matches. CDR3 length equals 16 residues. Germline values: CDR1 WNHNN, CDR2 SYGVQD (reference sequence). In DNA, the CDR3 is TGCGCCAGCAGTGATACCGGGACAGGGGTCACCGGGGAGCTGTTTTTT. Protein sequence: CASSDTGTGVTGELFF.

This clonotype was recorded at least ten times. The chain recombines TRBV7-9 with TRBJ2-3, with D maybe TRBD1 (6 bases). Trimming removed 6 bases at V and 1 base at J, with 14 bases between. Germline values: CDR1 SEHNR, CDR2 FQNEAQ (reference sequence). CDR3 length: 15 residues. CDR3: CASSLMDSCTDTQYF. The CDR3 coding sequence is TGTGCCAGCAGTCTTATGGACAGTTGCACAGATACGCAGTATTTT. Full variable domain (rest looked up from reference TRBV7-9 and TRBJ2-3): DTGVSQNPRHKITKRGQNVTFRCDPISEHNRLYWYRQTLGQGPEFLTYFQNEAQLEKSRLLSDRFSAERPKGSFSTLEIQRTEQGDSAMYLCASSLMDSCTDTQYFGPGTRLTVL.

This clonotype rates as medium-sized (0.01 to 0.1%). V and J are TRBV29-1 and TRBJ2-1; 7 bases agree with TRBD2. Looked up from germline, CDR1 is SQVTM and CDR2 is ANQGSEA. Trimming cost V 3 bases and J 6 bases; bases outside gene matches: 5. The CDR3 is 13 amino acids. The CDR3 protein is CSVEAGAGNEQFF. Written as DNA, the CDR3 is TGCAGCGTTGAGGCGGGAGCCGGCAATGAGCAGTTCTTC.

This clonotype is medium-sized (0.01 to 0.1%) in the sample. The rearrangement links TRBV11-2 to TRBJ2-1; 12 bases fit TRBD2. This CDR3 region has 16 residues. The germline CDR1 and CDR2 sequences are SGHAT and FQNNGV. J lost 4 bases, V lost 4 bases, and 5 bases had no gene match. CDR3 DNA: TGTGCCAGCAGCTCATCCGGGACTAGCGGGTACAATGAGCAGTTCTTC. Translation gives CASSSSGTSGYNEQFF.

This clonotype is medium-sized. V is TRBV20-1 and J is TRBJ2-5, with D perhaps matching TRBD1 (6 bases). V lost 6 bases and J 2 bases, leaving 13 bases between the germline ends. From germline, CDR1 is DFQATT and CDR2 SNEGSKA (reference sequence). The CDR3 extends over 13 amino acids. The CDR3 region is CSAIRTVQETQYF. As DNA, the CDR3 is TGCAGTGCGATCCGGACAGTTCAAGAGACCCAGTACTTC.